This T cell receptor (beta chain) was retrieved from a study of CXCR3-negative and CXCR3-positive naive CD8 T cells. UMI-labeled TRB cDNA libraries were prepared by 5' RACE. TCRdb reprocessed the 5' RACE reads; each CDR3 protein has one entry and no DNA is given. The sample is made up of approximately 40,000 distinct CDR3 sequences, and the top ten hold approximately 15% of it. Findings and limits, study-wide: Surface CD5 looked about the same in the naive subsets, so the authors worked out TCR strength from TRB CDR3 properties.

The germline gives CDR1 LGHNA, CDR2 YSLEER. This CDR3 is 16 amino acids long. With regard to this clonotype: The antigen remains undetermined.

Sorting yielded triplicates of 300,000 to 350,000 cells for each CD8+ T cell subset. The chain recombines TRBV4-3 with TRBJ2-2; without DNA, the TCRdb call of TRBD1 cannot be checked. The TCR comes from a human donor in good health. Some clones in this sample may be carry-over from other donors' samples. The sample taken for sequencing was memory CD8+ T cells from blood. CDR3 residues: CASSHTGQGDTGELFF.